This T cell receptor (beta chain) comes out of a study of shared T cell receptors in the human thymus. Germline V gene lookup returns CDR1 MDHEN and CDR2 SYDVKM. The CDR3 extends over 14 amino acids. V shed 6 bases, J shed 4 bases, and the junction held 5 bases outside the gene matches. This table comes from immunoSEQ multiplex PCR, and its TCRdb copy is limited to in-frame clones, with some not included. This repertoire shows 720,000 or so clones, 80% to 90% found once; its top ten account for roughly 0.01%. The sample also formed part of further work on human thymus T cells. As reported in that work: The sample donors, healthy Finnish infants, were having corrective surgery for congenital heart defects. Thymus tissue was removed during corrective cardiac surgery. Thymic and blood repertoires showed apparently biased V and J gene usage.

The chain is built from TRBV28 and TRBJ1-5; 8 nucleotides line up with TRBD1. This clonotype was sampled from a girl under two years old with a congenital heart defect. Material: thymocytes. CDR3 sequence: CASSPQGGNQPQHF. The CDR3 nucleotides are TGTGCCAGCAGCCCACAGGGGGGGAATCAGCCCCAGCATTTT.